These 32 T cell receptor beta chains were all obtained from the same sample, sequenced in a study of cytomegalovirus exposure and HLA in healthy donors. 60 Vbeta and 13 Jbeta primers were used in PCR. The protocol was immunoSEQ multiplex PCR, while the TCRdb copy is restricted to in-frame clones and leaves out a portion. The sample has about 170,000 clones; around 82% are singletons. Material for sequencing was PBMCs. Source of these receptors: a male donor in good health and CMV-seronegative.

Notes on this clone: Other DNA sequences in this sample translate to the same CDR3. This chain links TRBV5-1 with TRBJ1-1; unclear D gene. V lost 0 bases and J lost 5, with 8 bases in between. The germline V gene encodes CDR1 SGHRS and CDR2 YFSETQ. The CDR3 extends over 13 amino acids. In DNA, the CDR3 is TGCGCCAGCAGCTTGGACGCGGGGACTGAAGCTTTCTTT. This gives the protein CASSLDAGTEAFF.

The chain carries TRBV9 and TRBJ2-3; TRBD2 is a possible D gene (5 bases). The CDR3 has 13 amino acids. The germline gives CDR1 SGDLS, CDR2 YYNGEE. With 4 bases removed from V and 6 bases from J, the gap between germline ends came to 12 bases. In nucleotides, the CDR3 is TGTGCCAGCAGCTTTTCTCCGGGGGATACGCAGTATTTT. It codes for CASSFSPGDTQYF.

Written as DNA, the CDR3 is TGTGCCAGCTCAATCAGGGGGCCAAGGGAAAAACTGTTTTTT. It specifies CASSIRGPREKLFF. This rearrangement joins TRBV27 to TRBJ1-4, with TRBD1 matching 8 bases. Germline assignment: CDR1 MNHEY and CDR2 SMNVEV (reference sequence). V shed 8 bases, J shed 8 bases, and the junction held 10 bases outside the gene matches. This CDR3 is 14 amino acids long.

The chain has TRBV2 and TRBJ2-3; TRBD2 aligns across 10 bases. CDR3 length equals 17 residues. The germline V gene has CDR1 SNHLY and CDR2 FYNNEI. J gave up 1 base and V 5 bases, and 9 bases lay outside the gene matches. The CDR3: CASSPRASGGGTDTQYF. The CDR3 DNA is TGTGCCAGCAGTCCCCGGGCTAGCGGGGGAGGCACAGATACGCAGTATTTT. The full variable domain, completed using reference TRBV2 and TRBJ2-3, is EPEVTQTPSHQVTQMGQEVILRCVPISNHLYFYWYRQILGQKVEFLVSFYNNEISEKSEIFDDQFSVERPDGSNFTLKIRSTKLEDSAMYFCASSPRASGGGTDTQYFGPGTRLTVL.

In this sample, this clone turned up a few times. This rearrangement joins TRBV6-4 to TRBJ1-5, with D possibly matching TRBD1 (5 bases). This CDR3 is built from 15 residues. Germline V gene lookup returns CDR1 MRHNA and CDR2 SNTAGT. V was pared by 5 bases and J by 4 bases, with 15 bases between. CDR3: CASSRSPGGNQPQHF. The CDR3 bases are TGTGCCAGCAGTCGCAGCCCCGGGGGGAATCAGCCCCAGCATTTT.

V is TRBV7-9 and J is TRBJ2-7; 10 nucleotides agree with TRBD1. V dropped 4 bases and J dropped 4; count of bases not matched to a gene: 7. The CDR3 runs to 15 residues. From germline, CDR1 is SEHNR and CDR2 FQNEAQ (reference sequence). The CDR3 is CASSSGGTGAYEQYF. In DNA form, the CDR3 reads TGTGCCAGCAGCTCTGGGGGGACAGGGGCGTACGAGCAGTACTTC.

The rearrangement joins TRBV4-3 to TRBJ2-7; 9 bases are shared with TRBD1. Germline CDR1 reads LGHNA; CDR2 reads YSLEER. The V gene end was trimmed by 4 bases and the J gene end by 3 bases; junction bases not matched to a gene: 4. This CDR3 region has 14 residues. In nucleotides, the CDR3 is TGCGCCAGCAGCCCGGGACAGGGAATCTACGAGCAGTACTTC. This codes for CASSPGQGIYEQYF.

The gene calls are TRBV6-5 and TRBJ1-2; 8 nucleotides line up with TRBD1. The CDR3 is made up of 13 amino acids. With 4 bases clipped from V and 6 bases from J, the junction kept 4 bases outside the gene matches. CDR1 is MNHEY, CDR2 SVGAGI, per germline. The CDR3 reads CASSSDRGNGYTF. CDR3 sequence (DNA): TGTGCCAGCAGTTCCGACAGGGGTAATGGCTACACCTTC.

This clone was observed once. CDR3 in amino acids: CASTPGQGSYEQYF. In nucleotides, the CDR3 is TGTGCCAGCACCCCGGGACAGGGGTCCTACGAGCAGTACTTC. The chain employs TRBV6-1 and TRBJ2-7, with TRBD1 matching over 10 bases. The V segment lost 7 bases and the J segment 1 base; nucleotides outside the gene matches: 4. From germline, CDR1 is MNHNS and CDR2 SASEGT. The CDR3 loop spans 14 amino acids.

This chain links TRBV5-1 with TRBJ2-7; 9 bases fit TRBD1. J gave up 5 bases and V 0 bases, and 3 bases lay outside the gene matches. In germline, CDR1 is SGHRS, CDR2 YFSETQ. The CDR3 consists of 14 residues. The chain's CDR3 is CASSLGTGDHEQYF. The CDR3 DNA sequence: TGCGCCAGCAGCTTGGGGACAGGGGACCACGAGCAGTACTTC. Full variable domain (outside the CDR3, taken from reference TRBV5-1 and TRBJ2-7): KAGVTQTPRYLIKTRGQQVTLSCSPISGHRSVSWYQQTPGQGLQFLFEYFSETQRNKGNFPGRFSGRQFSNSRSEMNVSTLELGDSALYLCASSLGTGDHEQYFGPGTRLTVT.

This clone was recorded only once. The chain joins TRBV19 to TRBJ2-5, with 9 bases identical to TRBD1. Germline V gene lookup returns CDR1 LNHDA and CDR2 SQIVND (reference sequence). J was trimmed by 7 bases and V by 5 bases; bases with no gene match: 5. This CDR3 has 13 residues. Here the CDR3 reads CASSRDRVRTQYF. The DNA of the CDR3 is TGTGCCAGTAGTCGGGACAGGGTTCGGACCCAGTACTTC.

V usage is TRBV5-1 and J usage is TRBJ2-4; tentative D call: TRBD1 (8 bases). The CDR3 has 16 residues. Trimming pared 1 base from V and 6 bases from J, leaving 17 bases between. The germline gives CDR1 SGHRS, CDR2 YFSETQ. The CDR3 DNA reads TGCGCCAGCAGCTTGCAGGGGGCAGGCGGGGGAAACATTCAGTACTTC. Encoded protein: CASSLQGAGGGNIQYF.

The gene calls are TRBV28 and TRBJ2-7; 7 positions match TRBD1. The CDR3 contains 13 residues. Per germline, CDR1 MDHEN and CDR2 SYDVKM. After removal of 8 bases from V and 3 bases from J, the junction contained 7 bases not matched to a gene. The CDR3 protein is CASGWTGDYEQYF. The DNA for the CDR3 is TGTGCCAGCGGATGGACAGGAGACTACGAGCAGTACTTC.

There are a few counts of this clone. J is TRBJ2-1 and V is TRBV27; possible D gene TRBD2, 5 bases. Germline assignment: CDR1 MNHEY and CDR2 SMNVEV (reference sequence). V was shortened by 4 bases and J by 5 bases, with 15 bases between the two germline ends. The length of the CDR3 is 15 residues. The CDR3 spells CASSSFLAINNEQFF. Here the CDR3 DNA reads TGTGCCAGCAGTTCCTTCCTAGCTATTAACAATGAGCAGTTCTTC.

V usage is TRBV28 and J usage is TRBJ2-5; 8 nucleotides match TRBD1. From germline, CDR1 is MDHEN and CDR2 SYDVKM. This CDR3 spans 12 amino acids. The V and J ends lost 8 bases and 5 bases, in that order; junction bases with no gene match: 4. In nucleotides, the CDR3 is TGTGCCAGCCAGACAGGGGTTGAGACCCAGTACTTC. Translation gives CASQTGVETQYF.

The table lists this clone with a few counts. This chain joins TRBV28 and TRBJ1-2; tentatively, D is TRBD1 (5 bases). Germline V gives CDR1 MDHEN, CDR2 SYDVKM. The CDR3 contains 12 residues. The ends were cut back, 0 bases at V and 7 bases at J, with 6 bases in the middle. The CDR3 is CASSLWGRGYTF. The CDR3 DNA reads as TGTGCCAGCAGTTTATGGGGGCGTGGCTACACCTTC.

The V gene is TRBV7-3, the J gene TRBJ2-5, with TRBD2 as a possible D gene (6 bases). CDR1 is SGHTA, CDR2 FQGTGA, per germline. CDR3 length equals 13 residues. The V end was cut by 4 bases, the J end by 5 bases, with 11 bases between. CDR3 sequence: CASSSGGLETQYF. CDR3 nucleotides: TGTGCCAGCAGCTCCGGGGGTCTCGAGACCCAGTACTTC.

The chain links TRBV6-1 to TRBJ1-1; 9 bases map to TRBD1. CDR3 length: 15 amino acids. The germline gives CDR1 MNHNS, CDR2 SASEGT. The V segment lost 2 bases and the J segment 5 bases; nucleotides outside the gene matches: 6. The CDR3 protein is CASSELQGARTEAFF. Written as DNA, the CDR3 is TGTGCCAGCAGTGAACTACAGGGGGCTCGGACTGAAGCTTTCTTT.

CDR3 sequence (DNA): TGTGCCAGCAGTTACTCGAATGAGGGGGGGGACCTCCACTTT. This sequence encodes CASSYSNEGGDLHF. The chain carries TRBV6-5 and TRBJ1-6, with D possibly matching TRBD1 (6 bases). Germline V gene lookup returns CDR1 MNHEY and CDR2 SVGAGI. The V end lost 0 bases, the J end lost 15 bases, and 15 bases lay between the germline ends. CDR3 length: 14 residues.

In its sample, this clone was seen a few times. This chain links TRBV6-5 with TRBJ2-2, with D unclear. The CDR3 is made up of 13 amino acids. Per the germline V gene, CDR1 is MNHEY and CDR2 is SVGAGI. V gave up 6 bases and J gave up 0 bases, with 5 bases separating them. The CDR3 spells CASSPANTGELFF. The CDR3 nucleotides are TGTGCCAGCAGCCCTGCGAACACCGGGGAGCTGTTTTTT.

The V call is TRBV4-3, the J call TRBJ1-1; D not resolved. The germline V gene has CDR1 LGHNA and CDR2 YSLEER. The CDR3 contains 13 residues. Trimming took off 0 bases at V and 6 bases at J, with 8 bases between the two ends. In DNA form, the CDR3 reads TGCGCCAGCAGCCAAGATCGTGTTGCTGAAGCTTTCTTT. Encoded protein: CASSQDRVAEAFF.

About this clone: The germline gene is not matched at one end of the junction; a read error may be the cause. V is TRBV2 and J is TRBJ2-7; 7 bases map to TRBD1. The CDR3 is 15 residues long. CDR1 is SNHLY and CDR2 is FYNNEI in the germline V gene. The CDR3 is CASREGGIMSYEQYF. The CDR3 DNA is TGTGCCAGCAGGGAAGGGGGCATAATGTCCTACGAGCAGTACTTC.

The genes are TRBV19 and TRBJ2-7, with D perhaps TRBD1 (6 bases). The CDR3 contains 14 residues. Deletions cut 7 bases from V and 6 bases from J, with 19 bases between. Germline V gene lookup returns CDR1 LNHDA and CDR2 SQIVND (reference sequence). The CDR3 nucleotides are TGTGCCAGTAAATTGGACAGTGTCTTAGGCGAGCAGTACTTC. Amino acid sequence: CASKLDSVLGEQYF.

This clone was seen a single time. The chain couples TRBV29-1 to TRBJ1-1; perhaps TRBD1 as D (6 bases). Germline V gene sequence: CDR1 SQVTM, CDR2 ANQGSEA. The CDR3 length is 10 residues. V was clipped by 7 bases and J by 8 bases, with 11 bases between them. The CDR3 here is CSGTEREAFF. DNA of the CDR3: TGCAGCGGGACAGAAAGGGAAGCTTTCTTT.

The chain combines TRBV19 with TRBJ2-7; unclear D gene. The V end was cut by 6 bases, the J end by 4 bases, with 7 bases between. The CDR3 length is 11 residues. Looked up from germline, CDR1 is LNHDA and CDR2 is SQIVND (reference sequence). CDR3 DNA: TGTGCCAGTAGCACAGAGTACGAGCAGTACTTC. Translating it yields CASSTEYEQYF.

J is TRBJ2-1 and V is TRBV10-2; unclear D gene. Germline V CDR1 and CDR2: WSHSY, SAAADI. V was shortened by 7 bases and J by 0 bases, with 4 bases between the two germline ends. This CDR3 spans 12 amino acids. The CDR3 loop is CASTSSYNEQFF. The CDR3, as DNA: TGCGCCAGCACTAGCTCCTACAATGAGCAGTTCTTC.

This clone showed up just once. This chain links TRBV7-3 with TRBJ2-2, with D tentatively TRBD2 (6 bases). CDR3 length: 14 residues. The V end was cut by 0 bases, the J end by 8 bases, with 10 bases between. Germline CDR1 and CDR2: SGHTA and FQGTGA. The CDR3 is CASSLTASVGELFF. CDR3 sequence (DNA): TGTGCCAGCAGCTTAACGGCTAGCGTGGGGGAGCTGTTTTTT.

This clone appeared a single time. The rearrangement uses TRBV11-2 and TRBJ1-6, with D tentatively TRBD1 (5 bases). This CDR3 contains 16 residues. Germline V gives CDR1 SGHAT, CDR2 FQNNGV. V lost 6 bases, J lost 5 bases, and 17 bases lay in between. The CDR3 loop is CASSWNRPDNNSPLHF. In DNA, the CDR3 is TGTGCCAGCAGTTGGAATCGGCCGGACAATAATTCACCCCTCCACTTT.

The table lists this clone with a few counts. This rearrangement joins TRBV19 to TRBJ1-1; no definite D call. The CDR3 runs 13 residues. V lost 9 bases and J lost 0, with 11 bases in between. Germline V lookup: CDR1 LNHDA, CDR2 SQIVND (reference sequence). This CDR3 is CASRTTLNTEAFF. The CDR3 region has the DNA TGTGCCAGCCGAACAACCCTGAACACTGAAGCTTTCTTT. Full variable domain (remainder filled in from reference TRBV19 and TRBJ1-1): DGGITQSPKYLFRKEGQNVTLSCEQNLNHDAMYWYRQDPGQGLRLIYYSQIVNDFQKGDIAEGYSVSREKKESFPLTVTSAQKNPTAFYLCASRTTLNTEAFFGQGTRLTVV.

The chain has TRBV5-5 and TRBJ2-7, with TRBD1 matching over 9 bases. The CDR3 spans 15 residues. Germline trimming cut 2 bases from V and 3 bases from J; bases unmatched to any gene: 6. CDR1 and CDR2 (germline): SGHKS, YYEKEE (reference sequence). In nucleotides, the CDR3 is TGTGCCAGCAGCTTCCGGGACAGGGAAGGCTACGAGCAGTACTTC. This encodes CASSFRDREGYEQYF.

The CDR3 here is CASRAVGAGTEAFF. Here the CDR3 DNA reads TGTGCCAGCAGGGCCGTTGGGGCCGGCACTGAAGCTTTCTTT. The chain combines TRBV25-1 with TRBJ1-1; D is perhaps TRBD1 (5 bases). This CDR3 region has 14 residues. Germline V CDR1 and CDR2: MGHDK, SYGVNS. V dropped 6 bases and J dropped 4 bases, with 15 bases sitting between them.

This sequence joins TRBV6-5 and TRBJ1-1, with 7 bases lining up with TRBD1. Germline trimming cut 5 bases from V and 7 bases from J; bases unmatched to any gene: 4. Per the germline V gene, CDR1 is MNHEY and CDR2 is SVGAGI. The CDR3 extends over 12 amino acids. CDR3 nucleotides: TGTGCCAGCAGTCACGACAGGGTTGAAGCTTTCTTT. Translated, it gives CASSHDRVEAFF.